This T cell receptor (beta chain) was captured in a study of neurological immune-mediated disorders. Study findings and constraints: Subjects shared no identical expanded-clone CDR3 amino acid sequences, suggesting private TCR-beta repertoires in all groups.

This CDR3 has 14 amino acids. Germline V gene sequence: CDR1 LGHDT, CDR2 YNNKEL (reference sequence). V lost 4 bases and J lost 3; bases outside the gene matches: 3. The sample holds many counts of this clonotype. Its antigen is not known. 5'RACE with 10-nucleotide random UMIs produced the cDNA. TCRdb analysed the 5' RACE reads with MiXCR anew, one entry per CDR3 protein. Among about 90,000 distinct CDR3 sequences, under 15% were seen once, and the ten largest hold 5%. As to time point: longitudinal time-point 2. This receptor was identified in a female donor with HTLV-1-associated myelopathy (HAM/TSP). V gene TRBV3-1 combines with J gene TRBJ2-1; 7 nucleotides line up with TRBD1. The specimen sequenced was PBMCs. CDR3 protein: CASSRNRGYNEQFF. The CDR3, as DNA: TGTGCCAGCAGCCGGAACAGGGGCTACAATGAGCAGTTCTTC.